This T cell receptor (beta chain) was retrieved from a study of neurological immune-mediated disorders. CDR3 length equals 14 residues. Trimming removed 4 bases from V and 8 bases from J; junction bases left unmatched: 9. This clonotype came up many times. TCRdb re-called the 5' RACE reads with MiXCR, one entry per CDR3 protein. The table lists tens of thousands of distinct CDR3 sequences, about 4.4% of them singletons. The sample comprised CD4+ T cells from blood. The chain links TRBV12-3 or TRBV12-4 to TRBJ1-2; 8 nucleotides line up with TRBD1. This receptor was identified in a man aged 18 to 30 in good health. CDR3 sequence reads: CASSYFQGARGYTF. The CDR3 region has the DNA TGTGCCAGCAGTTATTTCCAGGGGGCGAGGGGCTACACCTTC.